Shown below are 20 T cell receptor beta chains from a single sample sequenced in a study of T-cell memory formation after mild COVID-19. In TCRdb, the 5' RACE reads were re-called with MiXCR into one record per CDR3 protein. This sample has hundreds of thousands of distinct CDR3 sequences, with less than 25% found just once. The sample taken for sequencing was PBMCs or a T cell subset sorted from them (not recorded which). The receptor source for this set is an adult woman who had mild COVID-19 (a few samples of this study predate the infection). Cell type and time point are not known.

This clonotype was picked up a small number of times. V is TRBV19 and J is TRBJ1-1, with 7 bases aligning to TRBD1. Unmatched junction bases numbered 15, after V lost 6 bases and J lost 5 bases. The CDR3 runs 16 residues. Germline V gene data show CDR1 as LNHDA and CDR2 as SQIVND (reference sequence). The CDR3 spells CASSPTRGVPRTEAFF. For the CDR3, the DNA is TGTGCCAGTAGCCCAACCAGGGGGGTCCCAAGGACTGAAGCTTTCTTT. Complete variable domain (other parts from reference TRBV19 and TRBJ1-1): DGGITQSPKYLFRKEGQNVTLSCEQNLNHDAMYWYRQDPGQGLRLIYYSQIVNDFQKGDIAEGYSVSREKKESFPLTVTSAQKNPTAFYLCASSPTRGVPRTEAFFGQGTRLTVV.

The chain employs TRBV5-1 and TRBJ1-2; no reliable D call. This CDR3 is built from 16 residues. V was shortened by 4 bases and J by 5 bases, with 21 bases between the two germline ends. Looked up from germline, CDR1 is SGHRS and CDR2 is YFSETQ. CDR3 protein: CASSPPTARDPYGYTF. The CDR3 DNA sequence: TGCGCCAGCAGCCCACCGACCGCTCGAGACCCATATGGCTACACCTTC.

The chain has TRBV7-8 and TRBJ2-4, with D possibly matching TRBD1 (6 bases). This CDR3 is built from 17 residues. Germline V lookup: CDR1 SGHVS, CDR2 FQNEAQ. The ends were cut back, 5 bases at V and 0 bases at J, with 17 bases in the middle. CDR3 nucleotide sequence: TGTGCCAGCAGCCCACCCCAACAGGGCCTAGCCAAAAACATTCAGTACTTC. Translating gives CASSPPQQGLAKNIQYF.

The chain has TRBV7-9 and TRBJ2-4; D ambiguous. The CDR3 extends over 13 amino acids. Trimming removed 1 base from V and 7 bases from J, with 8 bases in between. Germline lookup yields CDR1 SEHNR and CDR2 FQNEAQ (reference sequence). The DNA of the CDR3 is TGTGCCAGCAGCTTAGGGTTCGGGAACATTCAGTACTTC. Protein: CASSLGFGNIQYF.

This clonotype was recorded a few times. The CDR3: CASSLRTSNEQFF. The CDR3, as DNA: TGTGCCAGCAGCCTCCGGACTTCCAATGAGCAGTTCTTC. The J gene is TRBJ2-1, the V gene TRBV12-3 or TRBV12-4; tentative D call: TRBD2 (5 bases). V was shortened by 6 bases and J by 6 bases, with 12 bases between the two germline ends. This CDR3 has 13 residues.

The V gene is TRBV7-9, the J gene TRBJ2-2; the D call may be TRBD1 or TRBD2 (6 bases each). Germline CDR1 and CDR2: SEHNR and FQNEAQ (reference sequence). The length of the CDR3 is 17 residues. V dropped 0 bases and J dropped 7 bases, with 18 bases sitting between them. The CDR3 DNA reads TGTGCCAGCAGCTTAGCCGGAGGGGGGTCCCAAGTCGGGGAGCTGTTTTTT. This translates into CASSLAGGGSQVGELFF.

V and J are TRBV12-3 or TRBV12-4 and TRBJ2-3; unclear D gene. The CDR3 runs to 14 residues. V lost 5 bases and J 2 bases, leaving 11 bases between the germline ends. In DNA, the CDR3 is TGTGCCAGCAGTGGACGGCGAGACACAGATACGCAGTATTTT. Translated: CASSGRRDTDTQYF.

The rearrangement joins TRBV9 to TRBJ2-7; TRBD2 agrees at 8 bases. V shed 4 bases and J 0 bases; nucleotides not matched to a gene: 6. Germline V lookup: CDR1 SGDLS, CDR2 YYNGEE. The CDR3 runs to 15 residues. The CDR3 DNA follows: TGTGCCAGCAGCCCCACTAGCGGTGCCTCCTACGAGCAGTACTTC. Amino acids: CASSPTSGASYEQYF.

J is TRBJ2-1 and V is TRBV11-2, with D possibly matching TRBD2 (6 bases). There are 16 residues in the CDR3. Germline V gives CDR1 SGHAT, CDR2 FQNNGV. With 4 bases removed from V and 7 bases from J, the gap between germline ends came to 20 bases. CDR3 amino acids: CASSSLRRGKENEQFF. CDR3 in DNA: TGTGCCAGCAGCTCCCTCCGGCGGGGTAAGGAGAATGAGCAGTTCTTC.

This clonotype has only a few counts. J is TRBJ2-3 and V is TRBV10-3; D remains ambiguous. This CDR3 spans 13 amino acids. Trimming removed 4 bases from V and 3 bases from J, with 8 bases in between. Germline CDR1 reads ENHRY; CDR2 reads SYGVKD. This CDR3 reads CAISARITDTQYF. The CDR3 DNA reads as TGTGCCATCAGTGCGCGGATTACAGATACGCAGTATTTT.

This clonotype was picked up a small number of times. V usage is TRBV12-3 or TRBV12-4 and J usage is TRBJ2-4; 8 bases are a match to TRBD2. The CDR3 covers 17 residues. The ends lost 5 bases at V and 5 bases at J; junction bases unmatched: 14. CDR3 protein: CASSVSPGLEGENIQYF. Written as DNA, the CDR3 is TGTGCCAGCAGTGTATCTCCGGGACTAGAAGGGGAAAACATTCAGTACTTC.

The V gene is TRBV7-2, the J gene TRBJ2-3, with D unclear. Germline V CDR1 and CDR2: SGHTA, FQGNSA. V was cut by 4 bases and J by 4 bases, with 12 bases left in between. This CDR3 is built from 14 residues. CDR3 amino acids: CASSSRGQADTQYF. CDR3 in DNA: TGTGCCAGCAGCTCCCGCGGTCAGGCAGATACGCAGTATTTT.

The rearrangement joins TRBV28 to TRBJ2-7; either TRBD1 or TRBD2 may fit D (6 bases each). Germline V CDR1 and CDR2: MDHEN, SYDVKM. Trimming took off 4 bases at V and 5 bases at J, with 18 bases between the two ends. The CDR3 runs 15 residues. The CDR3 nucleotides are TGTGCCAGCAGTTCCGGGGGCCAGGGCCGGGACGAGCAGTACTTC. Amino acid sequence: CASSSGGQGRDEQYF.

This clonotype was seen a handful of times. V is TRBV12-3 or TRBV12-4 and J is TRBJ2-7; 9 nucleotides agree with TRBD2. This CDR3 is 14 amino acids long. The V and J ends lost 3 bases and 1 base, in that order; junction bases with no gene match: 1. The CDR3 DNA sequence: TGTGCCAGCAGTTTCCTAGCGGGGTCCTACGAGCAGTACTTC. Encoded protein: CASSFLAGSYEQYF.

The CDR3 sequence: CASSLEVGAGEGAYNEQFF. In DNA form, the CDR3 reads TGTGCCAGCAGCTTAGAGGTAGGAGCGGGAGAGGGGGCCTACAATGAGCAGTTCTTC. The chain joins TRBV7-9 to TRBJ2-1, with TRBD2 matching over 8 bases. CDR1 SEHNR and CDR2 FQNEAQ come from the germline V gene (reference sequence). The CDR3 has 19 amino acids. V shed 1 base, J shed 2 bases, and the junction held 13 bases outside the gene matches.

This clonotype was counted a few times. This sequence joins TRBV24-1 and TRBJ2-3; no firm D call. The CDR3 totals 16 residues. V lost 0 bases and J 5 bases, leaving 14 bases between the germline ends. CDR1 KGHDR and CDR2 SFDVKD come from the germline V gene. CDR3 loop: CATSDLSFGSLDTQYF. As DNA, the CDR3 is TGTGCCACCAGTGATTTGTCATTTGGCTCGCTAGATACGCAGTATTTT.

This clonotype showed up just a few times. This chain joins TRBV6-5 and TRBJ1-4; D is uncertain. The CDR3 runs to 15 residues. The germline V gene has CDR1 MNHEY and CDR2 SVGAGI. Trimming pared 6 bases from V and 3 bases from J, leaving 14 bases between. As DNA, the CDR3 is TGTGCCAGCAGGACCCGGGTCGGGGCTAATGAAAAACTGTTTTTT. This translates into CASRTRVGANEKLFF.

Only a few counts were recorded for this clonotype. V is TRBV20-1 and J is TRBJ1-6, with 7 nucleotides matching TRBD1. Per the germline V gene, CDR1 is DFQATT and CDR2 is SNEGSKA (reference sequence). Germline trimming cut 1 base from V and 2 bases from J; bases unmatched to any gene: 5. The CDR3 has 16 residues. The CDR3 coding sequence is TGCAGTGCTAGAGCGACAGGGAGACCCTATAATTCACCCCTCCACTTT. Its protein product is CSARATGRPYNSPLHF.

The rearrangement uses TRBV10-3 and TRBJ2-1; 8 bases map to TRBD1. The germline V gene encodes CDR1 ENHRY and CDR2 SYGVKD. The trim removed 0 bases at V and 9 bases at J, leaving 10 bases unmatched. The CDR3 spans 16 residues. The CDR3 reads CAISESLGTGGSEQFF. The CDR3 DNA is TGTGCCATCAGTGAGTCCTTGGGGACAGGAGGAAGTGAGCAGTTCTTC.

The V call is TRBV20-1, the J call TRBJ1-2; unclear D gene. This CDR3 region has 12 residues. Trimming removed 7 bases from V and 4 bases from J, with 13 bases in between. The germline gives CDR1 DFQATT, CDR2 SNEGSKA (reference sequence). DNA for the CDR3: TGCAGTGGCCAGTCGGCTAGCTATGGCTACACCTTC. Residues: CSGQSASYGYTF.